The clone carrying this T cell receptor beta chain has ten or more counts. Sequencing used immunoSEQ multiplex PCR; TCRdb keeps in-frame clones, though not all of them. The table includes over 95,000 clones, around half detected once. These data belong to a study of shared clonotypes between healthy human individuals. This sequence was found in a woman in her 40s in good health. Some clones in this sample may be carry-over from other donors' samples. Sequenced input: PBMCs.

CDR3 sequence: CAIRDSLGNTIYF. The CDR3 DNA reads TGTGCCATCAGGGACAGTCTGGGAAACACCATATATTTT. V gene TRBV10-3 combines with J gene TRBJ1-3; D possibly corresponds to TRBD1 (6 bases). The CDR3 runs to 13 residues. V lost 6 bases to trimming and J lost 4 bases, with 10 bases between them. In germline, CDR1 is ENHRY, CDR2 SYGVKD.